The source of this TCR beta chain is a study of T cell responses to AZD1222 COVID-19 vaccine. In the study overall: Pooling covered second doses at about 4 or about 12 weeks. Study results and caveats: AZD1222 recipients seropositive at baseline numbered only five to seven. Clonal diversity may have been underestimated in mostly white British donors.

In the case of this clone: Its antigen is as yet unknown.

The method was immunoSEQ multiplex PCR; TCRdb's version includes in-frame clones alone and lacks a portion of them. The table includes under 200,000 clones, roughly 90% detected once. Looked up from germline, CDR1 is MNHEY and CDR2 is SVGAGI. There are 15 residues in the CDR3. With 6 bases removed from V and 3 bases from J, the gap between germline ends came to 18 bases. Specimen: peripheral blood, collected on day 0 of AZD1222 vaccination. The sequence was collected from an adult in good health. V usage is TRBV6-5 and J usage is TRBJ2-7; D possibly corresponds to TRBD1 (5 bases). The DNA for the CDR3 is TGTGCCAGCAGGAAAGGACATTATGATATCTACGAGCAGTACTTC. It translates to CASRKGHYDIYEQYF.